This entry is about one T cell receptor beta chain. The antigen is not known. Using immunoSEQ multiplex PCR, the repertoire was profiled, and TCRdb retains in-frame clones only, with some absent. This sample yields about 65,000 clones, of which 85% are seen a single time; roughly 4% belongs to the top ten. Documented time point: week 23, last vaccination. Every vaccination contained 300 ug of the mutant IDH1 20-mer peptide and was paired with topical imiquimod. Donor diagnoses consisted of new WHO grade 3 or 4 IDH1-mutant, ATRX-lost astrocytomas. The data are from a study of a mutant IDH1 vaccine in newly diagnosed glioma. Study details: Patients had eight vaccinations, in weeks 1, 3, 5, 7, 11, 15, 19 and 23.

The V and J ends lost 3 bases and 3 bases respectively, with 23 bases between them. The CDR3 covers 18 residues. Germline assignment: CDR1 MDHEN and CDR2 SYDVKM. Study results and limitations: There were vaccine-induced immune responses in about 92% of the patients.

The sequencing here drew on PBMCs, taken from a glioma patient whose treatment included an IDH1 peptide vaccine. V gene TRBV28 combines with J gene TRBJ1-1; TRBD1 is a possible D gene (5 bases). The sequence was collected from a man aged 25 to 45 with glioma. The CDR3 spells CASSFLRAGRGLDTEAFF. The CDR3 DNA is TGTGCCAGCAGTTTCCTGCGCGCAGGGAGAGGCCTTGACACTGAAGCTTTCTTT.